This is a list of T cell receptor beta chains from one sample in a study of cytomegalovirus exposure and HLA in healthy donors. Clones were sequenced by immunoSEQ multiplex PCR, and TCRdb holds only the in-frame ones, with some missing. The sample lists fewer than 120,000 clones; over 65% were seen once. The sequenced sample was PBMCs. Source of these receptors: a man in his thirties or forties in good health and CMV-seropositive. CDR3s include the opening cysteine and the closing phenylalanine or tryptophan. Fields, in order: CDR3 length, J gene, clone size, D gene, V gene, CDR3 protein, CDR3 DNA. D genes are given only for firm matches. Clone size is stated in some rows and not others, as once, few, many or a class when expanded.

CDR3 length: 13; J gene: TRBJ1-1; clone size: -; D gene: TRBD1; V gene: TRBV11-2; CDR3 protein: CASSPRTGGASFF; CDR3 DNA: TGTGCCAGCAGCCCACGGACAGGGGGCGCATCTTTCTTT
CDR3 length: 13; J gene: TRBJ2-7; clone size: -; D gene: TRBD2; V gene: TRBV27; CDR3 protein: CASSLRGTYEQYF; CDR3 DNA: TGTGCCAGCAGTTTGCGGGGGACCTACGAGCAGTACTTC
CDR3 length: 16; J gene: TRBJ1-5; clone size: few; D gene: TRBD1; V gene: TRBV4-2; CDR3 protein: CASSQDPQGADQPQHF; CDR3 DNA: TGTGCCAGCAGCCAAGACCCACAGGGGGCAGATCAGCCCCAGCATTTT
CDR3 length: 15; J gene: TRBJ2-7; clone size: -; D gene: TRBD1; V gene: TRBV27; CDR3 protein: CASSLGPGQSYEQYF; CDR3 DNA: TGTGCCAGCAGTTTGGGGCCGGGACAGTCCTACGAGCAGTACTTC
CDR3 length: 13; J gene: TRBJ1-5; clone size: -; D gene: -; V gene: TRBV5-6; CDR3 protein: CASSLDGDQPQHF; CDR3 DNA: TGTGCCAGCAGCTTGGACGGAGATCAGCCCCAGCATTTT
CDR3 length: 14; J gene: TRBJ2-7; clone size: once; D gene: TRBD1; V gene: TRBV19; CDR3 protein: CASSTGTGAYEQYF; CDR3 DNA: TGTGCCAGTAGTACAGGGACAGGGGCATACGAGCAGTACTTC
CDR3 length: 13; J gene: TRBJ1-1; clone size: once; D gene: -; V gene: TRBV13; CDR3 protein: CASSLREGGEAFF; CDR3 DNA: TGTGCCAGCAGCTTGCGTGAAGGGGGTGAAGCTTTCTTT
CDR3 length: 15; J gene: TRBJ2-1; clone size: -; D gene: TRBD2; V gene: TRBV5-1; CDR3 protein: CASSSTLAGGRGWFF; CDR3 DNA: TGCGCCAGCAGCTCAACCCTAGCGGGGGGGCGAGGATGGTTCTTC
CDR3 length: 20; J gene: TRBJ2-1; clone size: -; D gene: TRBD2; V gene: TRBV5-1; CDR3 protein: CASSLVASGGAGNPGDEQFF; CDR3 DNA: TGCGCCAGCAGCTTGGTGGCTAGCGGGGGGGCCGGGAACCCTGGGGATGAGCAGTTCTTC
CDR3 length: 15; J gene: TRBJ1-5; clone size: -; D gene: TRBD1; V gene: TRBV7-9; CDR3 protein: CASSAGTGVNQPQHF; CDR3 DNA: TGTGCCAGCAGCGCCGGGACAGGGGTAAATCAGCCCCAGCATTTT
CDR3 length: 13; J gene: TRBJ1-5; clone size: once; D gene: -; V gene: TRBV7-2; CDR3 protein: CASSLSGNQPQHF; CDR3 DNA: TGTGCCAGCAGCTTGTCAGGCAATCAGCCCCAGCATTTT
CDR3 length: 18; J gene: TRBJ2-1; clone size: -; D gene: TRBD2; V gene: TRBV4-2; CDR3 protein: CASSQQTSGGVYSNEQFF; CDR3 DNA: TGTGCCAGCAGCCAACAAACTAGCGGGGGCGTGTATTCCAATGAGCAGTTCTTC
CDR3 length: 13; J gene: TRBJ2-7; clone size: -; D gene: TRBD1; V gene: TRBV6-5; CDR3 protein: CASRDRVSYEQYF; CDR3 DNA: TGTGCCAGCAGGGACAGGGTGTCCTACGAGCAGTACTTC
CDR3 length: 11; J gene: TRBJ2-1; clone size: -; D gene: -; V gene: TRBV4-3; CDR3 protein: CASSQANEQFF; CDR3 DNA: TGCGCCAGCAGCCAGGCCAATGAGCAGTTCTTC
CDR3 length: 13; J gene: TRBJ2-5; clone size: -; D gene: TRBD1; V gene: TRBV6-5; CDR3 protein: CASSYGQVATQYF; CDR3 DNA: TGTGCCAGCAGCTACGGACAGGTAGCCACCCAGTACTTC
CDR3 length: 17; J gene: TRBJ1-2; clone size: -; D gene: -; V gene: TRBV28; CDR3 protein: CASSLSGHDWDNYGYTF; CDR3 DNA: TGTGCCAGCAGTTTATCAGGGCATGACTGGGATAACTATGGCTACACCTTC
CDR3 length: 15; J gene: TRBJ2-1; clone size: -; D gene: -; V gene: TRBV13; CDR3 protein: CASSPRAPQYNEQFF; CDR3 DNA: TGTGCCAGCAGCCCAAGAGCGCCACAATACAATGAGCAGTTCTTC
CDR3 length: 12; J gene: TRBJ2-1; clone size: -; D gene: -; V gene: TRBV27; CDR3 protein: CASSLLQGEQFF; CDR3 DNA: TGTGCCAGCAGTTTGTTGCAGGGTGAGCAGTTCTTC
CDR3 length: 16; J gene: TRBJ1-2; clone size: -; D gene: TRBD1; V gene: TRBV5-4; CDR3 protein: CASSLPGQGGNYGYTF; CDR3 DNA: TGTGCCAGCAGCTTGCCTGGACAGGGGGGAAACTATGGCTACACCTTC
CDR3 length: 15; J gene: TRBJ2-2; clone size: -; D gene: -; V gene: TRBV6-4; CDR3 protein: CASSVTGSDTGELFF; CDR3 DNA: TGTGCCAGCAGTGTTACAGGCTCAGACACCGGGGAGCTGTTTTTT
CDR3 length: 15; J gene: TRBJ1-6; clone size: -; D gene: -; V gene: TRBV5-6; CDR3 protein: CASSSYAGLESPLHF; CDR3 DNA: TGTGCCAGCAGCTCGTACGCGGGATTGGAGTCACCCCTCCACTTT
CDR3 length: 13; J gene: TRBJ1-1; clone size: -; D gene: -; V gene: TRBV28; CDR3 protein: CASSSTALDEAFF; CDR3 DNA: TGTGCCAGCAGTTCGACAGCTCTGGATGAAGCTTTCTTT
CDR3 length: 14; J gene: TRBJ1-2; clone size: -; D gene: -; V gene: TRBV5-1; CDR3 protein: CASSLDSGGGGYTF; CDR3 DNA: TGCGCCAGCAGCTTGGATTCGGGGGGCGGTGGCTACACCTTC
CDR3 length: 14; J gene: TRBJ2-3; clone size: -; D gene: -; V gene: TRBV9; CDR3 protein: CASSVGRATDTQYF; CDR3 DNA: TGTGCCAGCAGCGTAGGGAGGGCGACAGATACGCAGTATTTT
CDR3 length: 15; J gene: TRBJ1-1; clone size: once; D gene: -; V gene: TRBV19; CDR3 protein: CASSPFGVMNTEAFF; CDR3 DNA: TGTGCCAGTAGTCCCTTCGGGGTTATGAACACTGAAGCTTTCTTT
CDR3 length: 14; J gene: TRBJ2-3; clone size: -; D gene: TRBD1; V gene: TRBV7-2; CDR3 protein: CASSLGTGSDTQYF; CDR3 DNA: TGTGCCAGCAGCTTAGGGACAGGGTCAGATACGCAGTATTTT